The present T cell receptor beta chain was sequenced within a study of CD8+ T cells in alopecia areata. Overall study: Treated patients were given oral tofacitinib, which was dosed at 5 to 10 mg twice daily.

CDR3 length: 15 residues. Trimming removed 0 bases at V and 2 bases at J, with 14 bases between. The germline gives CDR1 GTSNPN, CDR2 SVGIG (reference sequence). Points from the study as a whole: Researchers report lesional scalp, most notably alopecia totalis/universalis, outstripped normal scalp in clonality. Scalp sample sequencing also detects resident alphabeta T cells of normal skin.

With respect to this clone: Its specificity is unknown.

Documented treatment: oral pan-JAK inhibitor, 5-10 mg twice daily. Extracted RNA was reverse transcribed into cDNA, the sequencing template. Repertoires were generated with immunoSEQ multiplex PCR, while TCRdb's copy carries only in-frame clones and drops some. The sample has roughly 280,000 clones, 60% seen once. The TCR comes from a human donor with alopecia areata. The specimen was CD4+ T cells sorted from blood, collected around week 53, from a patient treated with tofacitinib. This chain uses TRBV30 with TRBJ2-7; perhaps TRBD1 as D (7 bases). CDR3 sequence: CAWSVGSGGTYEQYF. The CDR3 DNA is TGTGCCTGGAGTGTCGGGTCAGGGGGGACCTACGAGCAGTACTTC.